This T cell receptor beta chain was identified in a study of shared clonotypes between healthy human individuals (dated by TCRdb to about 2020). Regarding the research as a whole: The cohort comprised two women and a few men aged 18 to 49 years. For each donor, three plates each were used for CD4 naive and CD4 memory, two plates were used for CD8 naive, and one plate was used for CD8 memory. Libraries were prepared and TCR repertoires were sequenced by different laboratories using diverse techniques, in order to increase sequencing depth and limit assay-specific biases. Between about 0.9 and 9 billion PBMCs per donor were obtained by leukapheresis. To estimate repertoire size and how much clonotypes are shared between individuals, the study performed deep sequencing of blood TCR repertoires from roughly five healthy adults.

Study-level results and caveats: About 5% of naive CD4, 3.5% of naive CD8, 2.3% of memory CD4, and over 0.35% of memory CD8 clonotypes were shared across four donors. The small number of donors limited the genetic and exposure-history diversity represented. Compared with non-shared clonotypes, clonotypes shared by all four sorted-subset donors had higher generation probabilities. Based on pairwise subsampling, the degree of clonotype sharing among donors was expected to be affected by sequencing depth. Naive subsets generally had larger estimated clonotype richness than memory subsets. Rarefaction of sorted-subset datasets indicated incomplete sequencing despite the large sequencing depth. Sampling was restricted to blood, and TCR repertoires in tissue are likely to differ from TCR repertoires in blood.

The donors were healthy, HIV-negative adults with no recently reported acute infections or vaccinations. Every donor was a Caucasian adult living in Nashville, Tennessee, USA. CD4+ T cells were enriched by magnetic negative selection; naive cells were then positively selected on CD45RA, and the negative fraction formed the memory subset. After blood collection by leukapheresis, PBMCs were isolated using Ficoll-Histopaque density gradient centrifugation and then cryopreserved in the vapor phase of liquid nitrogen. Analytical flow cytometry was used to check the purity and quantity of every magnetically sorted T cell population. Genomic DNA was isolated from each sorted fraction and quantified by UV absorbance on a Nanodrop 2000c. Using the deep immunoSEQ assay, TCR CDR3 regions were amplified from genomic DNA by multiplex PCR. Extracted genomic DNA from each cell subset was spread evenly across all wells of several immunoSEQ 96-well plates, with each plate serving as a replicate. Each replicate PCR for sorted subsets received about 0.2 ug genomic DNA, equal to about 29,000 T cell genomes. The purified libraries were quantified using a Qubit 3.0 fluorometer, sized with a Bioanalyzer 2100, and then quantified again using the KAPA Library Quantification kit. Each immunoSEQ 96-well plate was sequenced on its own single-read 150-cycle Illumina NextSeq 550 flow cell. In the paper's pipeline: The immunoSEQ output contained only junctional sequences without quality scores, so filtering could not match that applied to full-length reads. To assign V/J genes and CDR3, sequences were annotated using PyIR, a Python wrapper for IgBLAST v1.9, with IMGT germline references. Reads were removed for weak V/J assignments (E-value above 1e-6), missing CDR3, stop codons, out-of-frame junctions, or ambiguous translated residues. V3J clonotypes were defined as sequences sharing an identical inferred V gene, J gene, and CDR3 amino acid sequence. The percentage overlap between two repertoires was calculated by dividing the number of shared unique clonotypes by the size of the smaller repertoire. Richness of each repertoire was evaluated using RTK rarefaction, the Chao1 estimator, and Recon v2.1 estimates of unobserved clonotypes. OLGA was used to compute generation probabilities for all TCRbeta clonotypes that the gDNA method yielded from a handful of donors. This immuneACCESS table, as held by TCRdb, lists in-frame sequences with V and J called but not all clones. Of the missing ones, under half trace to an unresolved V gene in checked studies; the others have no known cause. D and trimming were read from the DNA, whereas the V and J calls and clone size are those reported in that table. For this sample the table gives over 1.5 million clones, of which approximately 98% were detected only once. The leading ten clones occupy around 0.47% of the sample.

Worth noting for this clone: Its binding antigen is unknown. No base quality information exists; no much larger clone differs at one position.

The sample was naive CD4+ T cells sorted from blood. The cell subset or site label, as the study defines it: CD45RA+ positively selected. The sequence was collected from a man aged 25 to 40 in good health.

The nucleotide sequence is TGTGCCAGCAGCTTAGTGGGGGGTATCAATCAGCCCCAGCATTTT. Its product reads: CASSLVGGINQPQHF. Recombination linked TRBV7-8 to TRBJ1-5; perhaps TRBD1 is the D gene, with 5 bases matching. The CDR1 and CDR2 encoded by the germline V gene are SGHVS and FQNEAQ. The CDR3 covers 15 residues, taking in both the cysteine and the phenylalanine. Of all the DNA, just the CDR3 is kept, 45 bases in frame from base 1. Trimming at the junction amounts to 1 base on V and 3 bases on J, and the germline ends lie 10 bases apart.